This T cell receptor beta chain was sequenced in a study of T cell repertoires in ileal Crohn's disease. The CDR3 extends over 17 amino acids. With 3 bases clipped from V and 5 bases from J, the junction kept 10 bases outside the gene matches. Germline V gene sequence: CDR1 SNHLY, CDR2 FYNNEI. Some clones are missing from TCRdb's copy, which holds only in-frame ones; the method was immunoSEQ multiplex PCR. Of 25,000 to 30,000 clones in the sample, around 80% were seen once. The sequence derives from an adult with Crohn's disease. Sequencing used ileal tissue. The V gene is TRBV2, the J gene TRBJ2-5, with 12 bases identical to TRBD2. The CDR3 protein is CASSELRLAGDGETQYF. The CDR3 DNA follows: TGTGCCAGCAGTGAGTTGAGACTAGCGGGAGATGGGGAGACCCAGTACTTC.